The sample holds a few counts of the clone carrying this T cell receptor beta chain. At survey level, the immunoSEQ assay was run in its v3.0 version. Produced via immunoSEQ multiplex PCR; TCRdb's table is partial and in-frame only. The sample holds about 39,000 clones; roughly 90% are singletons and the top ten take around 4%. The record originates from a study of long-term antiretroviral therapy in people with HIV. The germline V gene encodes CDR1 LNHDA and CDR2 SQIVND (reference sequence). This CDR3 is 13 amino acids long. V lost 8 bases, J lost 5 bases, and 13 bases lay in between. HIV-positive participants all received treatment in the United States.

This sequence originates from a woman between 45 and 60 years old with HIV. This chain connects TRBV19 to TRBJ1-5; possibly TRBD1 for D (6 bases). The sample was unsorted PBMCs, taken 1.2 years after starting antiretroviral therapy. CDR3 region: CASSEEGDQPQHF. The CDR3 DNA follows: TGTGCCAGTTCTGAGGAGGGGGATCAGCCCCAGCATTTT.